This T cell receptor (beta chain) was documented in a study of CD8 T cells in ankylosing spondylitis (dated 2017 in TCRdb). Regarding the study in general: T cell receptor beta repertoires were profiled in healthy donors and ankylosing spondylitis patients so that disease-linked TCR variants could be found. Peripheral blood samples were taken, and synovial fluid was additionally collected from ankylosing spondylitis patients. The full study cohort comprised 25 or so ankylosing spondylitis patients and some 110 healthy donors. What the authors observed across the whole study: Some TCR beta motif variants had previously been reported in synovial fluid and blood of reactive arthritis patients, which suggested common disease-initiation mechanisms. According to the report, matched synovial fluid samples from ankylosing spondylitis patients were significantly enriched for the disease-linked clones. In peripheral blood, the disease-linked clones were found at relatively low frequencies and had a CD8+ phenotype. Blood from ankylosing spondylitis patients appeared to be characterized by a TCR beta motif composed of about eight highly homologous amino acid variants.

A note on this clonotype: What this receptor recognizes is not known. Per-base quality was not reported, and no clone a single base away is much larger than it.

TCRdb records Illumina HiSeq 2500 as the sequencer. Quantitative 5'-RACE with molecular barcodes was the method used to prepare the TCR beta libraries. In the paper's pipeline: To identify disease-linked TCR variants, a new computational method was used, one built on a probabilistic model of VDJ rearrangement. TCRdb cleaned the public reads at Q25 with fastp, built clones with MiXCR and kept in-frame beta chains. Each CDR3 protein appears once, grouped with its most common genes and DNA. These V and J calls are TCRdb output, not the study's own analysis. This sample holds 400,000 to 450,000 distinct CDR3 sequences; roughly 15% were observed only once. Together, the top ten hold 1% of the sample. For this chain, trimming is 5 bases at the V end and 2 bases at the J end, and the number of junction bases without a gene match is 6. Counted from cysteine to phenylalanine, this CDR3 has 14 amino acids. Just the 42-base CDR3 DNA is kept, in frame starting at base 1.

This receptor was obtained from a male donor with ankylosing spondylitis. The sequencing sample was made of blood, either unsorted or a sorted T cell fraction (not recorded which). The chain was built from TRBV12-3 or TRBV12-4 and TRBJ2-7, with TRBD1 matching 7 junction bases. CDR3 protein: CASSRPGQTYEQYF. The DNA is TGTGCCAGCAGTCGACCGGGACAGACCTACGAGCAGTACTTC.